A single T cell receptor beta chain is shown here with its context. The data derive from a study of T cells after yellow fever vaccination. V dropped 4 bases and J dropped 1 base, with 11 bases sitting between them. Germline V gives CDR1 SGHRS, CDR2 YFSETQ. CDR3 length equals 14 residues. TCRdb recomputed calls from the 5' RACE reads with MiXCR, one row per CDR3 protein. Altogether about 300,000 distinct CDR3 sequences are present, roughly 4% being singletons, with the ten largest covering approximately 24%. The sample here was PBMCs, taken 5 days after the yellow fever booster vaccination. V usage is TRBV5-1 and J usage is TRBJ1-1; no clear D. The receptor was derived from a man between 18 and 29 years old who received the YFV17D yellow fever vaccine. The CDR3 sequence: CASSPTLGNTEAFF. In DNA form, the CDR3 reads TGCGCCAGCAGCCCGACCCTCGGGAACACTGAAGCTTTCTTT.